This T cell receptor beta chain came from a study of blood T cell repertoires in COVID-19. Trimming took 5 bases from V and 4 from J; bases not matched to a gene: 12. From germline, CDR1 is SGHRS and CDR2 YFSETQ. The CDR3 length is 17 residues. Seattle patients were enrolled during active infection and followed longitudinally. Original data processing: Reference gene primer amplification gave nucleated cell count estimates. The repertoire was sequenced with immunoSEQ multiplex PCR; TCRdb's copy has only in-frame clones and lacks some. The V and J calls and the clone size are those of that table, but D and trimming were determined from the DNA. Altogether a few hundred thousand clones are present, 90% being singletons, with the ten largest covering approximately 0.98%.

This sequence was found in a woman between 35 and 50 years old with COVID-19, enrolled during active disease. The source material was peripheral blood. J is TRBJ2-1 and V is TRBV5-1; TRBD2 matches at 10 bases. The chain's CDR3 is CASRSILSGGDYNEQFF. The CDR3 nucleotides are TGCGCCAGCAGGTCCATACTCAGCGGGGGGGATTACAATGAGCAGTTCTTC.